This T cell receptor (beta chain) was recorded in a study of identical twins. Study results and caveats: Cross-sectional statistical analysis was relied on for the conclusions, without the same donors being followed.

With regard to this clonotype: The antigen is unknown.

J lost 9 bases, V lost 6 bases, and 14 bases had no gene match. Germline V gene lookup returns CDR1 DFQATT and CDR2 SNEGSKA (reference sequence). CDR3 size: 15 residues. TCRdb used MiXCR to reprocess the 5' RACE reads, holding one entry per CDR3 protein. The table shows about 340,000 distinct CDR3 sequences, with approximately 13% occurring only once. This sample also appeared in a second study, on yellow fever vaccine responses in identical twins.

This clonotype was obtained from a woman between 18 and 29 years old in good health. Sequencing input: CD8+ T cells sorted from blood. The rearrangement joins TRBV20-1 to TRBJ2-1; TRBD1 matches 10 bases. CDR3 amino acids: CSAPGDRGRFGEQFF. The CDR3, as DNA: TGCAGTGCCCCCGGCGACAGGGGGCGGTTTGGTGAGCAGTTCTTC.